One sample yielded the 5 T cell receptor beta chains listed below, sequenced in a study of blood T cell repertoires in COVID-19. TCRdb keeps only in-frame clones here, not all; method: immunoSEQ multiplex PCR. The sample records hundreds of thousands of clones, around 87% being singletons. Specimen: peripheral blood. These receptors were collected from a woman aged 50 to 65 with active or convalescent COVID-19.

The chain has TRBV11-2 and TRBJ2-1, with 9 positions matching TRBD2. The CDR3 is made up of 16 amino acids. J gave up 4 bases and V 3 bases, and 7 bases lay outside the gene matches. The germline CDR1 and CDR2 sequences are SGHAT and FQNNGV. This CDR3 reads CASSLVAGALYNEQFF. CDR3 DNA: TGTGCCAGCAGCTTGGTAGCGGGAGCGTTATACAATGAGCAGTTCTTC.

The chain combines TRBV4-2 with TRBJ1-5, with D uncertain. Germline V lookup: CDR1 LGHNA, CDR2 YNFKEQ. V lost 2 bases and J lost 0, with 8 bases in between. The CDR3 covers 15 residues. The CDR3 region is CASSQRDYSNQPQHF. CDR3 in DNA: TGTGCCAGCAGCCAAAGAGACTATAGCAATCAGCCCCAGCATTTT.

This chain joins TRBV15 and TRBJ1-4; no firm D call. The CDR3 contains 13 residues. Deletions cut 4 bases from V and 8 bases from J, with 11 bases between. The germline V gene encodes CDR1 LNHNV and CDR2 YYDKDF (reference sequence). The CDR3 loop is CATSKSAGEKLFF. DNA for the CDR3: TGTGCCACCAGCAAATCAGCAGGCGAAAAACTGTTTTTT.

V is TRBV6-5 and J is TRBJ1-5; D unclear. Trimming took off 4 bases at V and 4 bases at J, with 8 bases between the two ends. The germline gives CDR1 MNHEY, CDR2 SVGAGI. CDR3 length: 13 amino acids. CDR3 nucleotides: TGTGCCAGCAGTTCTCAGGAAAATCAGCCCCAGCATTTT. It codes for CASSSQENQPQHF.

The rearrangement uses TRBV6-2 or TRBV6-3 and TRBJ2-7, with D perhaps matching TRBD1 (5 bases). Germline loops: CDR1 MNHEY, CDR2 SVGEGT. V dropped 2 bases and J dropped 3 bases, with 8 bases sitting between them. The CDR3 totals 13 residues. The CDR3 DNA is TGTGCCAGCAGTTACGACAGTTACTACGAGCAGTACTTC. Translated, it gives CASSYDSYYEQYF.